The present T cell receptor beta chain was sequenced within a study of OX40 agonist ivuxolimab in advanced cancers. Study-level findings and limits: Clonal expansion in partial responders at 0.1-3.0 mg/kg ranked among the lowest.

V was trimmed by 3 bases and J by 5 bases, leaving 5 bases between them. In germline, CDR1 is SGHAT, CDR2 FQNNGV. CDR3 size: 12 residues. Comments on this clone: Its antigen is not known.

Sequencing used immunoSEQ multiplex PCR; TCRdb keeps in-frame clones, though not all of them. The data hold 130,000 or so clones, with 90% observed a single time. This TCR came from an adult with an advanced solid tumor such as melanoma, head and neck, liver or kidney cancer. Sequences were derived from CD4+ or CD8+ T cells sorted from blood, sampled in a trial of the OX40 agonist ivuxolimab. The chain uses TRBV11-2 and TRBJ1-3; unclear D gene. This chain's CDR3 is CASSFSRNTIYF. The CDR3 nucleotides are TGTGCCAGCAGCTTTTCTAGAAACACCATATATTTT.